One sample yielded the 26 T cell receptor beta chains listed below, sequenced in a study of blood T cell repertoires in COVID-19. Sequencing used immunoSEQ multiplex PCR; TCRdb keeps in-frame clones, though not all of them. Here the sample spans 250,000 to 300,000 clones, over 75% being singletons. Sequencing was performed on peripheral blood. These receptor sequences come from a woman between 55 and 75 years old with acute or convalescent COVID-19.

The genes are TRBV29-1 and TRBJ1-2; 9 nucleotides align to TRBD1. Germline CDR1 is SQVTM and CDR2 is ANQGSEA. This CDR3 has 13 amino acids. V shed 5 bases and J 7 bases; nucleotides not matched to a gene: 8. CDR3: CSVTIQGASGYTF. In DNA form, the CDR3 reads TGCAGCGTTACGATACAGGGGGCGTCTGGCTACACCTTC.

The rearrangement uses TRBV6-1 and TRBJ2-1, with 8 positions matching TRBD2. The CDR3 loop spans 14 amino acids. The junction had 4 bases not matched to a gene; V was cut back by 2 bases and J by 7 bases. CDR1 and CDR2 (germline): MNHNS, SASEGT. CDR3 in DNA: TGTGCCAGCAGTGAACCGGGAGGGCCGAATGAGCAGTTCTTC. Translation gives CASSEPGGPNEQFF.

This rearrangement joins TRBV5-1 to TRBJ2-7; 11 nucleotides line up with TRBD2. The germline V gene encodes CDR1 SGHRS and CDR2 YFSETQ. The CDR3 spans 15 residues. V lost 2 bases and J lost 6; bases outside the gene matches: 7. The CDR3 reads CASSLRLAGFGEQYF. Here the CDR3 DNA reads TGCGCCAGCAGCTTAAGACTAGCGGGATTCGGCGAGCAGTACTTC.

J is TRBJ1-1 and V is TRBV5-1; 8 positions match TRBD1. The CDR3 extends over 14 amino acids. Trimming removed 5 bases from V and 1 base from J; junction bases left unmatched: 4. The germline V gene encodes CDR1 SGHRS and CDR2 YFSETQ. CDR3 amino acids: CASRVGQANTEAFF. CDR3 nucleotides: TGCGCCAGCAGAGTGGGACAGGCGAACACTGAAGCTTTCTTT.

The CDR3 protein is CASSSPTSGFTYNEQFF. The CDR3 DNA sequence: TGTGCCAGCAGTTCCCCGACTAGCGGGTTTACCTACAATGAGCAGTTCTTC. The genes are TRBV28 and TRBJ2-1, with 10 bases that match TRBD2. V shed 4 bases and J 2 bases; nucleotides not matched to a gene: 8. The CDR3 has 17 residues. Per the germline V gene, CDR1 is MDHEN and CDR2 is SYDVKM.

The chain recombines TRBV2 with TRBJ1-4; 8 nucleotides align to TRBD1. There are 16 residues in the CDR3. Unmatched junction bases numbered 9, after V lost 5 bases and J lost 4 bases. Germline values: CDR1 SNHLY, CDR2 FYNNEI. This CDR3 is CASSQDRVENNEKLFF. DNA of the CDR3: TGTGCCAGCAGTCAGGACAGGGTAGAGAATAATGAAAAACTGTTTTTT.

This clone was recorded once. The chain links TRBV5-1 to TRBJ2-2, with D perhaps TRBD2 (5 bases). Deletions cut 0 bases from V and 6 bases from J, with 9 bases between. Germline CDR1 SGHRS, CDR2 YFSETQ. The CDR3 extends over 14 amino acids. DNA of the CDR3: TGCGCCAGCAGCTTGGCACTAGGCGCCGGGGAGCTGTTTTTT. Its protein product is CASSLALGAGELFF. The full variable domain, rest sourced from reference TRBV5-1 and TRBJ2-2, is KAGVTQTPRYLIKTRGQQVTLSCSPISGHRSVSWYQQTPGQGLQFLFEYFSETQRNKGNFPGRFSGRQFSNSRSEMNVSTLELGDSALYLCASSLALGAGELFFGEGSRLTVL.

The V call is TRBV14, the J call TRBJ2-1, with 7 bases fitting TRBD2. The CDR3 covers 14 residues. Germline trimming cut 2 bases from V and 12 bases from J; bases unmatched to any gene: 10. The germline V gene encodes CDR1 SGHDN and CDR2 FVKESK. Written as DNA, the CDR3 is TGTGCCAGCAGCCAATTGGTCCCAGGCGGGAGGCAGTTCTTC. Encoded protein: CASSQLVPGGRQFF.

Here the CDR3 DNA reads TGCGCCAGCAGCTCAGTCCCCGGGACATCCGATGCTTTCTTT. It codes for CASSSVPGTSDAFF. The chain couples TRBV5-1 to TRBJ1-1; weak D call: TRBD1 (6 bases). Trimming removed 3 bases from V and 11 bases from J, with 20 bases in between. Per germline, CDR1 SGHRS and CDR2 YFSETQ. This CDR3 spans 14 amino acids.

The CDR3, as DNA: TGTGCCAGCAGTGAAGGGCCCGTGACAGGCCTCTCTGGAAACACCATATATTTT. Translating gives CASSEGPVTGLSGNTIYF. The chain employs TRBV2 and TRBJ1-3, with D perhaps matching TRBD1 (6 bases). The CDR3 contains 18 residues. The ends were cut back, 1 base at V and 0 bases at J, with 16 bases in the middle. Germline V gives CDR1 SNHLY, CDR2 FYNNEI.

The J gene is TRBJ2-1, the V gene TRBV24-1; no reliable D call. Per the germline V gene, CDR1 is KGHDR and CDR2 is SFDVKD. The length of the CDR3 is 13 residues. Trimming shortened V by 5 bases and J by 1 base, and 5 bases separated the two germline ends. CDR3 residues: CATSGRSYNEQFF. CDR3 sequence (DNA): TGTGCCACCAGTGGGCGGTCCTACAATGAGCAGTTCTTC.

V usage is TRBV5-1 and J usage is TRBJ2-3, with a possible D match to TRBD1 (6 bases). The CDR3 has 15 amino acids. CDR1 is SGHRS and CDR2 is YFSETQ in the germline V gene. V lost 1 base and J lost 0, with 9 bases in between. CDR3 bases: TGCGCCAGCAGCTTGATGACAGGAAGCACAGATACGCAGTATTTT. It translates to CASSLMTGSTDTQYF.

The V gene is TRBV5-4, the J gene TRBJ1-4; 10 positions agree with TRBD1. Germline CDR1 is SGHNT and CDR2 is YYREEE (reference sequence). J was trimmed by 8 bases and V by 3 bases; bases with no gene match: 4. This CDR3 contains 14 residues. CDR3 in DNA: TGTGCCAGCAGCTCAGGGACAGGGGACGAAAAACTGTTTTTT. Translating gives CASSSGTGDEKLFF.

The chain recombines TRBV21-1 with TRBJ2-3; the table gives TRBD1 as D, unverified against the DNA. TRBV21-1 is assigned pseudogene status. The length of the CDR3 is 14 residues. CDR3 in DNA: TGTGCCACACCGGGACAGGAGATCACAGATACGCAGTATTTT. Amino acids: CATPGQEITDTQYF.

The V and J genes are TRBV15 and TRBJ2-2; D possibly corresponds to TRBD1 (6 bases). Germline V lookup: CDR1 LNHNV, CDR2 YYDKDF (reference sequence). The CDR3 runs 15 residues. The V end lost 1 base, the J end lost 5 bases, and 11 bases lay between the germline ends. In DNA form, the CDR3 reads TGTGCCACCAGCAGAGTAGGGGACACGACCGGGGAGCTGTTTTTT. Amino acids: CATSRVGDTTGELFF.

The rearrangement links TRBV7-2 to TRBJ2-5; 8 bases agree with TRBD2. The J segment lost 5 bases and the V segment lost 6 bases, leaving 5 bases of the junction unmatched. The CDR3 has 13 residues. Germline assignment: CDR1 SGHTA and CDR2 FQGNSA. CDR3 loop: CASSRGGLETQYF. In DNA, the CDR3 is TGTGCCAGCAGTCGGGGGGGCTTGGAGACCCAGTACTTC.

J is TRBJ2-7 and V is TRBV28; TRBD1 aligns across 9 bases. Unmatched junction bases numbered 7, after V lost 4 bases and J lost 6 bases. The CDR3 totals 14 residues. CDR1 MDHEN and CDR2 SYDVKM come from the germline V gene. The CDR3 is CASSSTGGGGEQYF. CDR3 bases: TGTGCCAGCAGTTCGACAGGGGGAGGTGGCGAGCAGTACTTC.

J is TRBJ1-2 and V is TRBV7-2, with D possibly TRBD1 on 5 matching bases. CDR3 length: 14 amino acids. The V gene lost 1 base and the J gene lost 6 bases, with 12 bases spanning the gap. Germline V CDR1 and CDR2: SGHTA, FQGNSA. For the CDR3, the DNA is TGTGCCAGCAGCTTAGAAGTTTCAGGGAATGGCTACACCTTC. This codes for CASSLEVSGNGYTF. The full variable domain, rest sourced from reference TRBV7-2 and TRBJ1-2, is GAGVSQSPSNKVTEKGKDVELRCDPISGHTALYWYRQSLGQGLEFLIYFQGNSAPDKSGLPSDRFSAERTGGSVSTLTIQRTQQEDSAVYLCASSLEVSGNGYTFGSGTRLTVV.

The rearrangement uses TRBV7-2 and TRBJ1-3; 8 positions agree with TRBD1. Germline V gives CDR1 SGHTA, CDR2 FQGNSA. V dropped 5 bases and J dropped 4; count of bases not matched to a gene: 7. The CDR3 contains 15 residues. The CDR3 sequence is CASSTGQGQGNTIYF. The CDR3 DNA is TGTGCCAGCAGCACTGGACAGGGCCAAGGAAACACCATATATTTT.

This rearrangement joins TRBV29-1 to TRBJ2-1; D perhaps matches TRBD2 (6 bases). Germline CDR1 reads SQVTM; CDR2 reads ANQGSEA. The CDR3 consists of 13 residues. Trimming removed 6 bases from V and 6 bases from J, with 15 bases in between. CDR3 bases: TGCAGCGTCCTGGGGGGTTTCAGCAATGAGCAGTTCTTC. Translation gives CSVLGGFSNEQFF.

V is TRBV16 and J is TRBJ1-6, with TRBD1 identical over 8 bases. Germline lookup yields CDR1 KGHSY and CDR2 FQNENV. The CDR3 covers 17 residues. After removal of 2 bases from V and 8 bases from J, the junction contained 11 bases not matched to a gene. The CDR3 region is CASSQGRGLYGHSPLHF. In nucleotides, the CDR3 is TGTGCCAGCAGCCAAGGCAGGGGGCTATATGGACATTCACCCCTCCACTTT.

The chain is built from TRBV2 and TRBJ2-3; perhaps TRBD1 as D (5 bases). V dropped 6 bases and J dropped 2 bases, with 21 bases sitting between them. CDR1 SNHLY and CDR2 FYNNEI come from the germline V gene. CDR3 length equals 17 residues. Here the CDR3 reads CASSPSGGATSTDTQYF. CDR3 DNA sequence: TGTGCCAGCAGCCCCTCGGGTGGGGCCACCTCCACAGATACGCAGTATTTT.

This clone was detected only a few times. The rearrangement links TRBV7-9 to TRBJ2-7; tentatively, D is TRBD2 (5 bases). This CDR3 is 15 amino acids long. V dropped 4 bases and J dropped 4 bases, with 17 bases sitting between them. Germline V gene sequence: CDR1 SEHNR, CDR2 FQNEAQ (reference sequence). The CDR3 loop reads CASSSRRVGPYEQYF. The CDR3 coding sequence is TGTGCCAGCAGCTCCAGGCGGGTCGGGCCTTACGAGCAGTACTTC.

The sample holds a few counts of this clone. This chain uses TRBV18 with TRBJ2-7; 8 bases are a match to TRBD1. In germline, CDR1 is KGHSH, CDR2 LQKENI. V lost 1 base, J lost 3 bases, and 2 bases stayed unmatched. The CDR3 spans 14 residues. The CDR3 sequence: CASSPRQGLYEQYF. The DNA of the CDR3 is TGTGCCAGCTCACCACGACAGGGGCTCTACGAGCAGTACTTC.

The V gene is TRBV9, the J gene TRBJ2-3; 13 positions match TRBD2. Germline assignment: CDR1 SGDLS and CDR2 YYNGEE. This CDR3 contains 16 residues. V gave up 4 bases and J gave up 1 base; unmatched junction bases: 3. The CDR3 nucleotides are TGTGCCAGCAGCTATGGACTAGCGGGGGGCACAGATACGCAGTATTTT. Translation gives CASSYGLAGGTDTQYF.

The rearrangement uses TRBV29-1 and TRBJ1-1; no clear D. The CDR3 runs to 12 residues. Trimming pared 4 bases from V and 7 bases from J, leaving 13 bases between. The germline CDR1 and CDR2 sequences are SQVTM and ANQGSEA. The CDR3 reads CSVADTNYEAFF. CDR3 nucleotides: TGCAGCGTTGCAGACACCAACTATGAAGCTTTCTTT.